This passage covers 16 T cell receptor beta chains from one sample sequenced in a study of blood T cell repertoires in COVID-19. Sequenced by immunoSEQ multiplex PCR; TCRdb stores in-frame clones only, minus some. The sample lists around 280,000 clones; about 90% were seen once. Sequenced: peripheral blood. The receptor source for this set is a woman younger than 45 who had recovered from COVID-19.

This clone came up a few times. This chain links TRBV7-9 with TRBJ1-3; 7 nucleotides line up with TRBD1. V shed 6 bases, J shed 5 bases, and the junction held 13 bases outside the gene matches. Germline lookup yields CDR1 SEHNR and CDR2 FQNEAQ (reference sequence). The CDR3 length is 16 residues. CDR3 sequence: CASSPPTGFPRNTIYF. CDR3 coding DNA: TGTGCCAGCAGTCCTCCGACAGGGTTCCCTAGAAACACCATATATTTT.

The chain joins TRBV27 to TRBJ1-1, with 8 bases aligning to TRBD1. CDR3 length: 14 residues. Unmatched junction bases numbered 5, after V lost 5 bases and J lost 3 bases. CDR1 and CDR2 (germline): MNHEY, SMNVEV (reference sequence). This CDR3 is CASSPGGWDTEAFF. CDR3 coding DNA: TGTGCCAGCAGTCCAGGGGGCTGGGACACTGAAGCTTTCTTT.

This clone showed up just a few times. The chain's CDR3 is CARSLAGEVNEQFF. The CDR3 coding sequence is TGTGCCAGAAGCTTAGCGGGAGAGGTCAATGAGCAGTTCTTC. V and J are TRBV7-5 and TRBJ2-1; the table's TRBD2 call for D was not verified on the DNA. TRBV7-5 is a known pseudogene. CDR3 length: 14 amino acids.

The CDR3 protein is CASSYSTGAGGYTF. The CDR3 nucleotides read TGCGCCAGCAGTTATTCGACAGGGGCAGGTGGCTACACCTTC. The genes are TRBV5-1 and TRBJ1-2; TRBD1 matches at 8 bases. CDR3 length: 14 amino acids. Trimming at V came to 5 bases and at J to 7 bases, leaving 10 bases not matched to a gene. The germline gives CDR1 SGHRS, CDR2 YFSETQ.

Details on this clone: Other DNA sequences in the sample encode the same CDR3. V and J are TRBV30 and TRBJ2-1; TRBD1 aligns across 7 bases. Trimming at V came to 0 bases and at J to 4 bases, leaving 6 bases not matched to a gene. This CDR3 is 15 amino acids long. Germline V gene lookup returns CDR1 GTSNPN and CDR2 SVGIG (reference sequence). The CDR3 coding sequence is TGTGCCTGGAGTGTTTCAGGGGGAGCTTACAATGAGCAGTTCTTC. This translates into CAWSVSGGAYNEQFF.

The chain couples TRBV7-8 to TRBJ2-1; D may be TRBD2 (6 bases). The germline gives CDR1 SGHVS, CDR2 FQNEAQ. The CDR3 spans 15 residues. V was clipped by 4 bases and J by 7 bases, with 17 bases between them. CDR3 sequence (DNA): TGTGCCAGCAGCTGGACCGTAGCGGAGACTAATGAGCAGTTCTTC. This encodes CASSWTVAETNEQFF.

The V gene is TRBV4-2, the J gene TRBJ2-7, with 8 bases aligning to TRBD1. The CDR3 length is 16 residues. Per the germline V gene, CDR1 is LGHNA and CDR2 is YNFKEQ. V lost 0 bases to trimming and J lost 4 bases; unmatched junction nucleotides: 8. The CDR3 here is CASSQDRGQETYEQYF. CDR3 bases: TGTGCCAGCAGCCAAGACCGGGGACAGGAGACATACGAGCAGTACTTC.

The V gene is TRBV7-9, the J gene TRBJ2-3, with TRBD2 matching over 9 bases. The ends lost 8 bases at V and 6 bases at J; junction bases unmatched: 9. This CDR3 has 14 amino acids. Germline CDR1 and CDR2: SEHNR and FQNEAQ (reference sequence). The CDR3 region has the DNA TGTGCCAGCGACCCCGGGACTAGCTGGGATACGCAGTATTTT. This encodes CASDPGTSWDTQYF.

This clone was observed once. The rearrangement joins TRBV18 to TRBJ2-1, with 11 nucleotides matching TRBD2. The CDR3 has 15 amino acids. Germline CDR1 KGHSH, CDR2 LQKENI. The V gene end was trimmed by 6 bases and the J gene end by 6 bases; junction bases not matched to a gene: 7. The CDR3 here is CASSQTSGSGNEQFF. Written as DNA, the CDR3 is TGTGCCAGCTCCCAAACTAGCGGGAGTGGCAATGAGCAGTTCTTC.

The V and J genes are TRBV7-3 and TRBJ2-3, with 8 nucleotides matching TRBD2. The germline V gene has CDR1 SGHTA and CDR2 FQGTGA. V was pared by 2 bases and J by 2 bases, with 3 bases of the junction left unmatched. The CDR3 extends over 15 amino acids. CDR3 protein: CASSLAGGFTDTQYF. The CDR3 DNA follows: TGTGCCAGCAGCTTAGCGGGAGGCTTCACAGATACGCAGTATTTT.

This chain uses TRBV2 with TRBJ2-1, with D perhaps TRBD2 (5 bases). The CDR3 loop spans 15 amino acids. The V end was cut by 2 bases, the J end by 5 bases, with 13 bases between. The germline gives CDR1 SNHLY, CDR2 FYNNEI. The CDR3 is CASSEIIGVHNEQFF. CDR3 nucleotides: TGTGCCAGCAGTGAAATTATCGGGGTCCACAATGAGCAGTTCTTC. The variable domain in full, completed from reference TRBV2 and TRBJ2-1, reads EPEVTQTPSHQVTQMGQEVILRCVPISNHLYFYWYRQILGQKVEFLVSFYNNEISEKSEIFDDQFSVERPDGSNFTLKIRSTKLEDSAMYFCASSEIIGVHNEQFFGPGTRLTVL.

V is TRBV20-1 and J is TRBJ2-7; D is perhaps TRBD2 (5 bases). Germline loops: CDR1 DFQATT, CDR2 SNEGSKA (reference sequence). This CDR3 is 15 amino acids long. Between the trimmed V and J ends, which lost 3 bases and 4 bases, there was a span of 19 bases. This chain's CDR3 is CSASVTLRRNYEQYF. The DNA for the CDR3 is TGCAGTGCTAGTGTTACCCTCAGGAGGAATTACGAGCAGTACTTC.

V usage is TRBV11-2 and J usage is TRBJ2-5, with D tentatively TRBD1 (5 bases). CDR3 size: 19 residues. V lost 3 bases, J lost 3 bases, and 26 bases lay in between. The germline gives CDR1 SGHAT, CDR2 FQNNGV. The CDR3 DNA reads TGTGCCAGCAGCTTTTTGATACAGGATCTTATCGCCACGAAAGAGACCCAGTACTTC. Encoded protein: CASSFLIQDLIATKETQYF.

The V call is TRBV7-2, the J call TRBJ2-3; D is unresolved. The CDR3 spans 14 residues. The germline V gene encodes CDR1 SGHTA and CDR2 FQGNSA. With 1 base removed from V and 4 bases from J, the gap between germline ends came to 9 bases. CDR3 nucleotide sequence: TGTGCCAGCAGCTTAGAAATATCAGCAGATACGCAGTATTTT. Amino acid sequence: CASSLEISADTQYF.

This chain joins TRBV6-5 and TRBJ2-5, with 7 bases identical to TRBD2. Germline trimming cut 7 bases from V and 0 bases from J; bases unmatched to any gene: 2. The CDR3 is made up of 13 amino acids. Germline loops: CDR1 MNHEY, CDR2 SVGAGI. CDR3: CASTSGNQETQYF. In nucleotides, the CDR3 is TGTGCCAGCACTAGCGGAAACCAAGAGACCCAGTACTTC.

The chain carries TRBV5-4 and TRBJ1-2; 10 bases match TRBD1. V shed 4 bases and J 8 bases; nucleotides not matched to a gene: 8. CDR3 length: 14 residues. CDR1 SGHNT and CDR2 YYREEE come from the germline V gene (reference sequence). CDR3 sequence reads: CASSDRGRLGGYTF. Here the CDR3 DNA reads TGTGCCAGCAGCGACAGGGGGCGATTAGGAGGCTACACCTTC.